This passage covers 6 T cell receptor beta chains from one sample sequenced in a study of cytomegalovirus exposure and HLA in healthy donors. PCR employed 60 Vbeta and 13 Jbeta primers. Measured with immunoSEQ multiplex PCR; TCRdb has only the in-frame clones, and not every one. This sample carries 150,000 to 200,000 clones, about three quarters of them seen once, and the ten largest clones take about 10%. Specimen: PBMCs. The receptor source for this set is a man younger than 45 in good health and CMV-seropositive.

This clone has just a few counts. The chain carries TRBV7-2 and TRBJ1-1; 8 nucleotides align to TRBD1. The CDR3 sequence is 13 residues long. The germline CDR1 and CDR2 sequences are SGHTA and FQGNSA. V gave up 6 bases and J gave up 9 bases; unmatched junction bases: 9. The chain's CDR3 is CASRFYRDRQAFF. The CDR3, as DNA: TGTGCCAGCAGATTCTACCGGGACAGGCAAGCTTTCTTT.

V usage is TRBV4-1 and J usage is TRBJ2-1; TRBD2 agrees at 15 bases. With 4 bases clipped from V and 7 bases from J, the junction kept 2 bases outside the gene matches. CDR1 and CDR2 from the germline V gene are MGHRA and YSYEKL. The CDR3 length is 15 residues. DNA of the CDR3: TGCGCCAGCAGCCCGGGACTAGCGGGAGGTAATGAGCAGTTCTTC. Its translation is CASSPGLAGGNEQFF.

This CDR3 reads CASSPRLAGEETQYF. The CDR3 coding sequence is TGTGCCAGCAGCCCTAGACTAGCGGGGGAAGAGACCCAGTACTTC. The V and J genes are TRBV7-9 and TRBJ2-5, with 12 bases matching TRBD2. Trimming cost V 5 bases and J 3 bases; bases outside gene matches: 4. The CDR3 sequence is 15 residues long. Looked up from germline, CDR1 is SEHNR and CDR2 is FQNEAQ (reference sequence).

On this clone: Mismatch with germline at one junction end may stem from a read error. This rearrangement joins TRBV7-9 to TRBJ2-7; D gene uncertain. There are 12 residues in the CDR3. The germline CDR1 and CDR2 sequences are SEHNR and FQNEAQ (reference sequence). The CDR3 nucleotides are TGTTCCAGCAGCTTAGACTCTGGCGAGCAGTACTTC. Protein product: CSSSLDSGEQYF.

This chain joins TRBV5-1 and TRBJ2-5, with D maybe TRBD2 (5 bases). Matching the DNA end better, TRBJ2-7 makes the J call doubtful. CDR3 size: 12 residues. The germline V gene encodes CDR1 SGHRS and CDR2 YFSETQ. CDR3: CASSSSGYEQYF. The CDR3 DNA reads as TGCGCCAGCAGCTCCTCGGGGTACGAGCAGTACTTC.

The rearrangement joins TRBV7-6 to TRBJ1-1; TRBD1 aligns across 8 bases. The J segment lost 3 bases and the V segment lost 2 bases, leaving 5 bases of the junction unmatched. Germline assignment: CDR1 SGHVS and CDR2 FNYEAQ. The length of the CDR3 is 15 residues. The CDR3 nucleotides read TGTGCCAGCAGCTTACAGGGGGCGAGGGACACTGAAGCTTTCTTT. It is translated as CASSLQGARDTEAFF.